The rows below give T cell receptor beta chains drawn from one sample of a study of T cell responses to AZD1222 COVID-19 vaccine. Clones were read by immunoSEQ multiplex PCR, and TCRdb kept only the in-frame ones, dropping some. The sample holds about 160,000 clones; approximately 94% are singletons and the top ten take 1.3%. This specimen consisted of peripheral blood, obtained on day 0 of AZD1222 vaccination. These receptors came from an adult in good health. Each CDR3 is given with its conserved first and last residue. Each record gives: V gene, clone size, D gene, J gene, CDR3 protein, CDR3 DNA. A D gene is named only where the DNA matches it firmly. Clone size is shown for a subset of rows, as once, few, many or a class of expanded clone.

>TRBV7-2|.|.|TRBJ2-1
CASSLGGVHNEQFF
TGTGCCAGCAGCTTAGGCGGGGTACACAATGAGCAGTTCTTC
>TRBV7-8|.|.|TRBJ1-5
CASSLVFVRNQPQHF
TGTGCCAGCAGCTTAGTTTTTGTCCGCAATCAGCCCCAGCATTTT
>TRBV18|.|.|TRBJ1-4
CASSPSQGYEKLFF
TGTGCCAGCTCACCTTCTCAGGGTTACGAAAAACTGTTTTTT
>TRBV5-6|.|.|TRBJ1-5
CASSLEGTQPQHF
TGTGCCAGCAGCTTGGAAGGAACTCAGCCCCAGCATTTT
>TRBV7-8|.|TRBD1|TRBJ1-6
CASSLVGQGNSPLHF
TGTGCCAGCAGCTTAGTGGGACAGGGGAATTCACCCCTCCACTTT
>TRBV10-3|.|TRBD2|TRBJ2-3
CAIRIAGGGTDTQYF
TGTGCCATCAGGATAGCGGGGGGGGGCACAGATACGCAGTATTTT
>TRBV5-1|once|.|TRBJ2-1
CASSLALGYNEQFF
TGCGCCAGCAGCTTGGCATTGGGGTACAATGAGCAGTTCTTC
>TRBV11-2|.|.|TRBJ1-5
CASSSNLKNQPQHF
TGTGCCAGCAGCTCCAATCTTAAAAATCAGCCCCAGCATTTT
>TRBV7-2|once|.|TRBJ1-6
CASSLVWLSPLHF
TGTGCCAGCAGCTTGGTGTGGCTTTCACCCCTCCACTTT
>TRBV19|.|TRBD2|TRBJ2-3
CASNDRTSGRMCRDTQYF
TGTGCCAGTAATGACAGGACTAGCGGGAGGATGTGCCGAGATACGCAGTATTTT
>TRBV7-2|.|.|TRBJ1-6
CASSLFGPESSYNSPLHF
TGTGCCAGCAGCTTATTCGGCCCCGAAAGCTCCTATAATTCACCCCTCCACTTT
>TRBV28|.|.|TRBJ1-5
CASSSPDGSRVPQHF
TGTGCCAGCAGTTCACCGGACGGATCACGAGTGCCCCAGCATTTT
>TRBV7-9|.|TRBD1|TRBJ1-4
CASSSWTGQGVSNEKLFF
TGTGCCAGCAGCTCGTGGACGGGACAGGGCGTCTCTAATGAAAAACTGTTTTTT
>TRBV7-2|.|TRBD2|TRBJ2-3
CASSPVRQRGETQYF
TGTGCCAGCAGCCCAGTTAGGCAGCGGGGGGAAACGCAGTATTTT
>TRBV3-1/TRBV3-2|.|TRBD1|TRBJ1-2
CASSQPGTGGLSRSF
TGTGCCAGCAGCCAACCCGGGACAGGGGGTCTATCACGGTCCTTC
>TRBV15|.|TRBD2|TRBJ2-2
CATSSGLAANTGELFF
TGTGCCACCAGCAGTGGTCTAGCGGCAAACACCGGGGAGCTGTTTTTT
>TRBV6-5|.|TRBD1|TRBJ1-5
CASNKGQARQPQHF
TGTGCCAGCAACAAGGGACAGGCAAGGCAGCCCCAGCATTTT
>TRBV3-1/TRBV3-2|.|.|TRBJ2-6
CASSQGEVSGANVLTF
TGTGCCAGCAGCCAGGGTGAAGTGTCCGGGGCCAACGTCCTGACTTTC
>TRBV3-1/TRBV3-2|.|TRBD1|TRBJ1-6
CASSHRGTGKNSPLHF
TGTGCCAGCAGCCATAGGGGGACAGGGAAAAATTCACCCCTCCACTTT
>TRBV24-1|.|TRBD1|TRBJ2-5
CATSSMTGYLGQETQYF
TGTGCCACCAGTTCTATGACAGGGTATTTGGGTCAAGAGACCCAGTACTTC